This entry lists 17 T cell receptor beta chains sequenced from one sample in a study of shared clonotypes between healthy human individuals. Measured with immunoSEQ multiplex PCR; TCRdb has only the in-frame clones, and not every one. The sample yields some 2.3 million clones, 85% to 95% seen once. Material: naive CD4+ T cells from PBMCs. This sample's subset: CD45RA+ positively selected. The receptor source for this set is a man between 18 and 35 years old in good health. Some clones in this sample may be carry-over from other donors' samples.

A note on this clone: Different DNA sequences within this sample yield the same CDR3. The chain couples TRBV7-3 to TRBJ2-6; D gene uncertain. Germline V gene data show CDR1 as SGHTA and CDR2 as FQGTGA. V was trimmed by 2 bases and J by 1 base, leaving 6 bases between them. The CDR3 covers 15 residues. CDR3 nucleotide sequence: TGTGCCAGCAGCTTAGGCCTTTCTGGGGCCAACGTCCTGACTTTC. This translates into CASSLGLSGANVLTF.

There are a few counts of this clone. The gene calls are TRBV19 and TRBJ1-5; no definite D call. Germline V lookup: CDR1 LNHDA, CDR2 SQIVND (reference sequence). This CDR3 spans 13 amino acids. V lost 7 bases, J lost 5 bases, and 12 bases lay in between. CDR3: CASTRRGDQPQHF. The CDR3 region has the DNA TGTGCCAGTACCAGGAGAGGTGATCAGCCCCAGCATTTT.

The rearrangement uses TRBV5-1 and TRBJ2-1; 10 bases match TRBD2. The V and J ends lost 4 bases and 5 bases, in that order; junction bases with no gene match: 9. This CDR3 has 16 residues. The V gene's germline CDR1 is SGHRS and CDR2 YFSETQ. CDR3 amino acids: CASSGLSGRHNNEQFF. In nucleotides, the CDR3 is TGCGCCAGCAGCGGCCTTAGCGGGAGGCATAACAATGAGCAGTTCTTC.

The V gene is TRBV7-2, the J gene TRBJ1-2; TRBD1 might be the D (5 bases). The CDR3 totals 15 residues. V lost 7 bases to trimming and J lost 0 bases, with 15 bases between them. Germline V gene lookup returns CDR1 SGHTA and CDR2 FQGNSA. This CDR3 is CASTRGLASNYGYTF. The DNA for the CDR3 is TGTGCCAGCACCCGGGGCCTAGCGTCTAACTATGGCTACACCTTC.

In this sample, this clone turned up once. Other nucleotide sequences from this sample produce the same CDR3. The chain links TRBV11-2 to TRBJ1-3; D is unclear. The CDR3 spans 14 residues. Trimming left V 5 bases short and J 0 bases short, with 8 bases between. CDR1 SGHAT and CDR2 FQNNGV come from the germline V gene. The CDR3 reads CASSLTDSGNTIYF. The CDR3 DNA follows: TGTGCCAGCAGCCTGACGGACTCTGGAAACACCATATATTTT.

The chain recombines TRBV11-2 with TRBJ2-7, with D possibly being TRBD2 (6 bases). Trimming removed 3 bases from V and 3 bases from J, with 18 bases in between. Germline CDR1 is SGHAT and CDR2 is FQNNGV. The CDR3 has 16 amino acids. CDR3 amino acids: CASSFLGGGAVYEQYF. CDR3 in DNA: TGTGCCAGCAGCTTCTTAGGTGGCGGGGCTGTCTACGAGCAGTACTTC.

This clone was detected only once. The chain carries TRBV28 and TRBJ1-2, with TRBD1 matching 7 bases. CDR3 length equals 15 residues. The J segment lost 5 bases and the V segment lost 5 bases, leaving 11 bases of the junction unmatched. The germline V gene encodes CDR1 MDHEN and CDR2 SYDVKM. For the CDR3, the DNA is TGTGCCAGCAGTCCCCCGGGACAGAGTTTTTATGGCTACACCTTC. This translates into CASSPPGQSFYGYTF.

This chain joins TRBV6-5 and TRBJ1-2, with D hard to call. The CDR3 has 13 residues. Trimming took 5 bases from V and 5 from J, leaving 12 bases between them. The germline gives CDR1 MNHEY, CDR2 SVGAGI. This CDR3 reads CASSEQRPYGYTF. The DNA of the CDR3 is TGTGCCAGCAGTGAACAGAGACCTTATGGCTACACCTTC.

This clone appeared a single time. This chain connects TRBV9 to TRBJ2-1; the match to TRBD2 covers 9 bases. Germline CDR1 reads SGDLS; CDR2 reads YYNGEE. The junction had 8 bases not matched to a gene; V was cut back by 1 base and J by 9 bases. The CDR3 covers 15 residues. The CDR3: CASSVLAGAGGEQFF. DNA of the CDR3: TGTGCCAGCAGCGTATTAGCGGGAGCCGGGGGTGAGCAGTTCTTC.

V usage is TRBV27 and J usage is TRBJ2-3; D is undetermined. The length of the CDR3 is 14 residues. Germline assignment: CDR1 MNHEY and CDR2 SMNVEV (reference sequence). Trimming shortened V by 6 bases and J by 4 bases, and 14 bases separated the two germline ends. The CDR3 reads CASSFLPFPDTQYF. Written as DNA, the CDR3 is TGTGCCAGCAGCTTCCTTCCTTTCCCAGATACGCAGTATTTT.

The chain is built from TRBV4-1 and TRBJ2-5; D not resolved. The ends were cut back, 3 bases at V and 5 bases at J, with 10 bases in the middle. There are 13 residues in the CDR3. Looked up from germline, CDR1 is MGHRA and CDR2 is YSYEKL. Here the CDR3 reads CASSQGPMETQYF. The CDR3 nucleotides read TGCGCCAGCAGCCAGGGCCCCATGGAGACCCAGTACTTC.

The chain carries TRBV19 and TRBJ2-3; TRBD2 matches 10 bases. The CDR3 totals 15 residues. Germline CDR1 and CDR2: LNHDA and SQIVND (reference sequence). The junction had 7 bases not matched to a gene; V was cut back by 5 bases and J by 5 bases. DNA of the CDR3: TGTGCCAGTAGTCCTCTCCGACTAGCGGGAGATACGCAGTATTTT. Amino acids: CASSPLRLAGDTQYF.

The J gene is TRBJ1-4, the V gene TRBV9; no definite D call. Trimming pared 4 bases from V and 2 bases from J, leaving 6 bases between. Per germline, CDR1 SGDLS and CDR2 YYNGEE. The CDR3 is 13 residues long. The CDR3 protein is CASSKGTNEKLFF. For the CDR3, the DNA is TGTGCCAGCAGCAAGGGTACTAATGAAAAACTGTTTTTT.

This chain connects TRBV11-2 to TRBJ2-2, with D unclear. Germline CDR1 SGHAT, CDR2 FQNNGV. V was pared by 1 base and J by 4 bases, with 10 bases between. This CDR3 spans 15 amino acids. The CDR3 protein is CASSLVLGVTGELFF. The CDR3 DNA reads TGTGCCAGCAGCTTAGTTTTAGGAGTCACCGGGGAGCTGTTTTTT.

The V call is TRBV6-5, the J call TRBJ2-7, with a tentative D call TRBD1 (6 bases). The CDR3 extends over 13 amino acids. Germline CDR1 reads MNHEY; CDR2 reads SVGAGI. The V end lost 5 bases, the J end lost 6 bases, and 14 bases lay between the germline ends. The CDR3 is CASSPQGVGEQYF. CDR3 in DNA: TGTGCCAGCAGTCCACAGGGAGTTGGCGAGCAGTACTTC.

The chain uses TRBV19 and TRBJ1-5, with 9 bases lining up with TRBD1. CDR3 length: 18 amino acids. V trimming: 4 bases; J trimming: 0 bases; junction bases outside the gene matches: 10. Germline CDR1 and CDR2: LNHDA and SQIVND (reference sequence). The CDR3 spells CASSRPRDRANSNQPQHF. CDR3 nucleotides: TGTGCCAGTAGTAGGCCCCGGGACAGGGCTAATAGCAATCAGCCCCAGCATTTT.

This chain joins TRBV28 and TRBJ2-7; D call uncertain. CDR3 length: 13 amino acids. V was cut by 1 base and J by 7 bases, with 11 bases left in between. Per the germline V gene, CDR1 is MDHEN and CDR2 is SYDVKM. In DNA form, the CDR3 reads TGTGCCAGCAGTTTATCCTCCCGTAGGGAGCAGTACTTC. Its translation: CASSLSSRREQYF.